Below, 12 T cell receptor beta chains from the same sample are listed, as sequenced in a study of blood T cell repertoires in COVID-19. The table came from immunoSEQ multiplex PCR; TCRdb's copy has only in-frame clones and leaves some out. The sample gives 300,000 or so clones, 89% of which show up once; 2.9% is in the top ten. The material sequenced was PBMCs or T cells enriched from blood (not recorded which). These receptors came from a woman between 50 and 59 years old who had been exposed to COVID-19.

The gene calls are TRBV7-9 and TRBJ1-6; TRBD1 agrees at 11 bases. The length of the CDR3 is 17 residues. V shed 5 bases, J shed 1 base, and the junction held 4 bases outside the gene matches. Per germline, CDR1 SEHNR and CDR2 FQNEAQ (reference sequence). The CDR3 loop reads CASSGGTGGSYNSPLHF. The CDR3 nucleotides read TGTGCCAGCAGCGGAGGGACAGGGGGATCCTATAATTCACCCCTCCACTTT.

This chain connects TRBV5-1 to TRBJ1-2; tentatively, D is TRBD1 (6 bases). Germline V gene sequence: CDR1 SGHRS, CDR2 YFSETQ. V gave up 4 bases and J gave up 1 base, with 14 bases separating them. The CDR3 runs to 15 residues. Here the CDR3 reads CASSKDSGINYGYTF. CDR3 DNA: TGCGCCAGCAGCAAGGACAGCGGAATTAACTATGGCTACACCTTC.

V gene TRBV6-2 or TRBV6-3 combines with J gene TRBJ1-6, with TRBD1 identical over 10 bases. Germline assignment: CDR1 MNHEY and CDR2 SVGEGT. CDR3 length equals 15 residues. V was clipped by 5 bases and J by 10 bases; unmatched bases: 8. The CDR3 bases are TGTGCCAGCAGTGACCGGGACAGGGGTCGGTCACCCCTCCACTTT. This codes for CASSDRDRGRSPLHF.

This chain connects TRBV6-5 to TRBJ2-7; 7 bases are shared with TRBD1. The CDR3 runs 15 residues. CDR1 and CDR2 (germline): MNHEY, SVGAGI. The V segment lost 3 bases and the J segment 2 bases; nucleotides outside the gene matches: 7. The CDR3 bases are TGTGCCAGCAGTTATGAGGGACAGAGACCCTACGAGCAGTACTTC. It encodes CASSYEGQRPYEQYF.

This clone was counted only a few times. This chain links TRBV7-2 with TRBJ1-1; D gene uncertain. Trimming pared 5 bases from V and 3 bases from J, leaving 19 bases between. The CDR3 runs 16 residues. CDR1 is SGHTA and CDR2 is FQGNSA in the germline V gene. CDR3 sequence reads: CASSPPLGAWDTEAFF. The CDR3 bases are TGTGCCAGCAGCCCTCCCTTGGGCGCTTGGGACACTGAAGCTTTCTTT.

The genes are TRBV5-4 and TRBJ2-7; TRBD1 aligns across 8 bases. This CDR3 region has 14 residues. Germline V gives CDR1 SGHNT, CDR2 YYREEE (reference sequence). J was trimmed by 6 bases and V by 4 bases; bases with no gene match: 9. The CDR3 loop reads CASSGPGGASEQYF. CDR3 coding DNA: TGTGCCAGCAGCGGGCCAGGGGGCGCGTCCGAGCAGTACTTC.

The V and J genes are TRBV28 and TRBJ2-1; TRBD1 matches 7 bases. Per the germline V gene, CDR1 is MDHEN and CDR2 is SYDVKM. Trimming removed 1 base from V and 4 bases from J; junction bases left unmatched: 19. The CDR3 is 20 residues long. In DNA, the CDR3 is TGTGCCAGCAGTTTATCGTTCTTACGACTCGGGACAGAAGAATACAATGAGCAGTTCTTC. Protein: CASSLSFLRLGTEEYNEQFF.

The V and J genes are TRBV25-1 and TRBJ1-1, with D perhaps TRBD1 (6 bases). Germline-derived CDR1 and CDR2 are MGHDK and SYGVNS. The CDR3 runs to 16 residues. V lost 0 bases and J lost 0, with 11 bases in between. The CDR3 coding sequence is TGTGCCAGCAGTGAATATTATGGGGGCTTGAACACTGAAGCTTTCTTT. Its protein is CASSEYYGGLNTEAFF.

The CDR3 DNA reads TGTGCCAGCAGGGAAGCGGGGGGGGAGACCCAGTACTTC. It yields the protein CASREAGGETQYF. This chain uses TRBV25-1 with TRBJ2-5; 10 bases match TRBD2. The germline V gene has CDR1 MGHDK and CDR2 SYGVNS. V shed 6 bases, J shed 5 bases, and the junction held 3 bases outside the gene matches. The CDR3 runs 13 residues.

This chain connects TRBV19 to TRBJ1-2, with 9 bases fitting TRBD1. In germline, CDR1 is LNHDA, CDR2 SQIVND (reference sequence). The CDR3 spans 15 residues. V was pared by 4 bases and J by 5 bases, with 8 bases of the junction left unmatched. CDR3 coding DNA: TGTGCCAGTAGTAGCCCGGACAGGGGCCTTTATGGCTACACCTTC. It is translated as CASSSPDRGLYGYTF.

V gene TRBV5-1 combines with J gene TRBJ1-1, with D uncertain. Germline loops: CDR1 SGHRS, CDR2 YFSETQ. The CDR3 has 12 amino acids. V lost 0 bases and J 7 bases, leaving 7 bases between the germline ends. CDR3 bases: TGCGCCAGCAGCTTGGAGGGAGTTGAAGCTTTCTTT. Translation: CASSLEGVEAFF.

CDR3 protein: CASNLRDRGFLSGGYTF. The CDR3 DNA follows: TGTGCCAGTAATCTCCGGGACAGGGGCTTTCTTTCAGGTGGCTACACCTTC. V is TRBV19 and J is TRBJ1-2; TRBD1 matches at 10 bases. From germline, CDR1 is LNHDA and CDR2 SQIVND (reference sequence). This CDR3 has 17 residues. J gave up 7 bases and V 7 bases, and 18 bases lay outside the gene matches.